The 9 T cell receptor beta chains below were found in one sample sequenced in a study of T cells expressing NK-cell markers. For each CDR3 protein, TCRdb gives one entry from its re-call of the 5' RACE reads, without DNA. Recorded here are approximately 110,000 distinct CDR3 sequences; the top ten clones represent 15% to 20%. Sequenced sample: blood T cells: a sorted CD56 or NKG2C T cell subset, CD4+ or CD8+ T cells, or bulk PBMC T cells (not recorded which). These receptors were obtained from a woman aged 18-69 years in good health.

The rearrangement joins TRBV20-1 to TRBJ1-5; as DNA is missing, the TRBD1 call by TCRdb cannot be tested. The CDR3 covers 13 residues. Germline V CDR1 and CDR2: DFQATT, SNEGSKA (reference sequence). The CDR3 region is CSARGGVNQPQHF.

The rearrangement uses TRBV25-1 and TRBJ1-4; the D call of TRBD1 rests on TCRdb alone, since no DNA is present to check it. Germline assignment: CDR1 MGHDK and CDR2 SYGVNS. The CDR3 is 15 amino acids. CDR3 protein: CASSEQGQANEKLFF.

V is TRBV9 and J is TRBJ2-1. Looked up from germline, CDR1 is SGDLS and CDR2 is YYNGEE. This CDR3 comprises 15 residues. CDR3 loop: CASSVDGSTYNEQFF.

The gene calls are TRBV11-2 and TRBJ2-1; TCRdb's D call, TRBD1, is unchecked because there is no DNA. CDR3 length equals 14 residues. CDR1 and CDR2 from the germline V gene are SGHAT and FQNNGV. The CDR3 is CASSLQGAWDEQFF.

The J gene is TRBJ1-3, the V gene TRBV29-1. The germline V gene has CDR1 SQVTM and CDR2 ANQGSEA. There are 12 residues in the CDR3. The CDR3 reads CSGRAAGNTIYF.

The chain recombines TRBV12-3 or TRBV12-4 with TRBJ1-1; no DNA is available, so the TRBD1 call from TCRdb remains unchecked. The CDR3 contains 14 residues. The CDR3 spells CASSLALRDTEAFF.

The chain carries TRBV14 and TRBJ2-3; TCRdb's assignment of TRBD1 cannot be checked, as there is no DNA. CDR3 length: 18 amino acids. Germline V gives CDR1 SGHDN, CDR2 FVKESK. CDR3 protein: CASSQAGQGEPLLDTQYF. The entire variable domain, with the rest obtained from reference TRBV14 and TRBJ2-3, is as follows: EAGVTQFPSHSVIEKGQTVTLRCDPISGHDNLYWYRRVMGKEIKFLLHFVKESKQDESGMPNNRFLAERTGGTYSTLKVQPAELEDSGVYFCASSQAGQGEPLLDTQYFGPGTRLTVL.

V is TRBV5-6 and J is TRBJ2-1; TCRdb indicates TRBD2, and absent DNA this call remains unverified. The CDR3 has 14 residues. Germline loops: CDR1 SGHDT, CDR2 YYEEEE. The CDR3 reads CASSTRLAGDEQFF.

The chain couples TRBV20-1 to TRBJ2-1; the D call of TRBD2 rests on TCRdb alone, since no DNA is present to check it. The germline V gene encodes CDR1 DFQATT and CDR2 SNEGSKA (reference sequence). This CDR3 comprises 16 residues. The CDR3 loop reads CSARDRTSAHYNEQFF.